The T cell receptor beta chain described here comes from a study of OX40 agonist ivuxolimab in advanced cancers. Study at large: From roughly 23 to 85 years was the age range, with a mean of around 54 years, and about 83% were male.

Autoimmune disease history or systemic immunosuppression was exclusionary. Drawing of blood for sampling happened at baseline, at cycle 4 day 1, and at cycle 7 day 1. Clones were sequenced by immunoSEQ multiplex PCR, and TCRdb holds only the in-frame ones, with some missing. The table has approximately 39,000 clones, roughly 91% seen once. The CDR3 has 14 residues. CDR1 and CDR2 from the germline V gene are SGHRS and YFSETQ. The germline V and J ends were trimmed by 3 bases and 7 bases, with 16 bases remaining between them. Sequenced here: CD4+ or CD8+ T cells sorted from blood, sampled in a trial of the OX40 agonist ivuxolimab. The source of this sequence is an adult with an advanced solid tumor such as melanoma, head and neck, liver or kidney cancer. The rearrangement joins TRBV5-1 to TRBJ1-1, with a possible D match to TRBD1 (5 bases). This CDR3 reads CASSSWRGWGEAFF. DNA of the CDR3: TGCGCCAGCAGCTCGTGGAGGGGATGGGGTGAAGCTTTCTTT.